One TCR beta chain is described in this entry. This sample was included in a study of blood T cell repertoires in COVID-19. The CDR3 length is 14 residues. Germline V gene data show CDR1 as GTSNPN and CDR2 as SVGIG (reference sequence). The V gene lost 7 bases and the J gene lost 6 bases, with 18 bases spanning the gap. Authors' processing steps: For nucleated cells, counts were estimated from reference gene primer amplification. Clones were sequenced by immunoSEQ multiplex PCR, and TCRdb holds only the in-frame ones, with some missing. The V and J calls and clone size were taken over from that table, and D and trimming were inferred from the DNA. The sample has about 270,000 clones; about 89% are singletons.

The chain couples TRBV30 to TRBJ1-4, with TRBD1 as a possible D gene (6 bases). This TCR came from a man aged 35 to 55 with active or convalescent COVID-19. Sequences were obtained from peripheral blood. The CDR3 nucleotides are TGTGCCTTCCGGCGGCCGGGGGGCTATGAAAAACTGTTTTTT. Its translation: CAFRRPGGYEKLFF.